The 19 T cell receptor beta chains listed next were all sequenced from one sample in a study of T cells in Graves' hyperthyroidism and ophthalmopathy. Template material for amplifying TCR beta CDR3 regions consisted of RNA transcripts. The primer set for the first-round RT-PCR of the TCR CDR3 was HTBI. TCRdb passed the multiplex PCR reads through MiXCR, listing each CDR3 protein once. This sample has a few hundred thousand distinct CDR3 sequences; 15% to 19% occur once, and the top ten carry 6.5% to 8%. Sequenced: blood. The receptor set was obtained from a woman aged 25 to 39 with Graves' hyperthyroidism.

This clonotype was counted many times. The chain links TRBV2 to TRBJ2-3; the D is unclear. Trimming removed 5 bases from V and 3 bases from J, with 9 bases in between. CDR1 is SNHLY and CDR2 is FYNNEI in the germline V gene. This CDR3 is 13 amino acids long. CDR3 sequence: CASSTDPTDTQYF. The CDR3 DNA sequence: TGTGCCAGCAGTACGGACCCGACAGATACGCAGTATTTT.

This clonotype was recorded many times. This sequence joins TRBV20-1 and TRBJ2-3; 11 nucleotides line up with TRBD2. With 4 bases clipped from V and 0 bases from J, the junction kept 12 bases outside the gene matches. The CDR3 is 18 residues long. Germline V gene data show CDR1 as DFQATT and CDR2 as SNEGSKA (reference sequence). The CDR3 is CSANKLASGRLSTDTQYF. Written as DNA, the CDR3 is TGCAGTGCTAACAAGTTGGCTAGCGGGAGGCTCAGCACAGATACGCAGTATTTT.

The chain employs TRBV12-3 or TRBV12-4 and TRBJ2-7, with 7 positions matching TRBD1. V gave up 5 bases and J gave up 6 bases; unmatched junction bases: 10. This CDR3 is 14 amino acids long. The CDR3 DNA sequence: TGTGCCAGCAGTCGACAGGGCCCCGCTGGCGAGCAGTACTTC. This sequence encodes CASSRQGPAGEQYF.

The rearrangement uses TRBV20-1 and TRBJ2-2; 8 nucleotides match TRBD1. The CDR3 is made up of 15 amino acids. Losses at the gene ends were 6 bases for V and 4 bases for J; bases not matched to a gene: 10. The germline V gene encodes CDR1 DFQATT and CDR2 SNEGSKA (reference sequence). The CDR3 nucleotides read TGCAGTGCCGCCCAGGGGGCTTGGGGCACCGGGGAGCTGTTTTTT. It translates to CSAAQGAWGTGELFF.

V and J are TRBV7-2 and TRBJ1-3; 10 bases match TRBD1. This CDR3 has 16 residues. CDR1 SGHTA and CDR2 FQGNSA come from the germline V gene. The trim removed 5 bases at V and 1 base at J, leaving 5 bases unmatched. CDR3 loop: CASSQTGGASGNTIYF. The CDR3 DNA sequence: TGTGCCAGCAGCCAGACAGGGGGCGCTTCTGGAAACACCATATATTTT.

DNA of the CDR3: TGTGCCAGCAGTGAAACAGGGCGCTCACCCCTCCACTTT. Amino acids: CASSETGRSPLHF. This rearrangement joins TRBV2 to TRBJ1-6, with a tentative D call TRBD1 (6 bases). This CDR3 spans 13 amino acids. Trimming took off 2 bases at V and 10 bases at J, with 9 bases between the two ends. Germline V lookup: CDR1 SNHLY, CDR2 FYNNEI.

CDR3 bases: TGTGCCAGCACGCATAGGGACAGGGAAACTGGGAATTCACCCCTCCACTTT. It yields the protein CASTHRDRETGNSPLHF. The V and J genes are TRBV7-9 and TRBJ1-6, with 9 positions matching TRBD1. V lost 7 bases, J lost 7 bases, and 14 bases stayed unmatched. The length of the CDR3 is 17 residues. Germline CDR1 is SEHNR and CDR2 is FQNEAQ (reference sequence).

This clonotype came up a few times. The genes are TRBV19 and TRBJ2-1, with D perhaps matching TRBD2 (6 bases). Germline CDR1 and CDR2: LNHDA and SQIVND (reference sequence). V lost 1 base and J 5 bases, leaving 15 bases between the germline ends. The CDR3 has 16 residues. The CDR3 region is CASSIVPRETDNEQFF. The CDR3 DNA is TGTGCCAGTAGTATAGTTCCCCGGGAGACAGACAATGAGCAGTTCTTC.

V and J are TRBV19 and TRBJ1-3; D gene uncertain. The germline V and J ends were trimmed by 3 bases and 3 bases, with 6 bases remaining between them. Germline lookup yields CDR1 LNHDA and CDR2 SQIVND (reference sequence). The CDR3 extends over 13 amino acids. CDR3 region: CASSIRGGNTIYF. As DNA, the CDR3 is TGTGCCAGTAGTATTCGGGGTGGAAACACCATATATTTT.

The chain is built from TRBV30 and TRBJ1-2; no definite D call. The V gene's germline CDR1 is GTSNPN and CDR2 SVGIG (reference sequence). With 0 bases removed from V and 4 bases from J, the gap between germline ends came to 12 bases. The CDR3 runs to 14 residues. The CDR3 nucleotides read TGTGCCTGGAGTGTACCCATGAAGGTCTATGGCTACACCTTC. Translation: CAWSVPMKVYGYTF.

In this sample, this clonotype turned up many times. The CDR3 spells CASSYGLAPDNEQFF. The CDR3 DNA follows: TGCGCCAGCAGCTACGGACTAGCGCCAGATAATGAGCAGTTCTTC. The chain carries TRBV5-1 and TRBJ2-1; 9 positions match TRBD2. V trimming: 3 bases; J trimming: 7 bases; junction bases outside the gene matches: 8. From germline, CDR1 is SGHRS and CDR2 YFSETQ. The CDR3 spans 15 residues.

This clonotype showed up just a few times. The genes are TRBV5-1 and TRBJ1-1, with 12 nucleotides matching TRBD1. The CDR3 is made up of 16 amino acids. Looked up from germline, CDR1 is SGHRS and CDR2 is YFSETQ. V trimming: 4 bases; J trimming: 1 base; junction bases outside the gene matches: 5. CDR3 protein: CASSAGTGGANTEAFF. The CDR3 coding sequence is TGCGCCAGCAGCGCTGGGACAGGGGGCGCGAACACTGAAGCTTTCTTT.

In this sample, this clonotype turned up a few times. This chain uses TRBV10-3 with TRBJ2-3, with a weak D call TRBD2 (5 bases). V lost 8 bases to trimming and J lost 0 bases, with 9 bases between them. CDR1 and CDR2 from the germline V gene are ENHRY and SYGVKD. The CDR3 runs to 13 residues. The CDR3 DNA reads as TGTGCCATCCGAGGGCTAAGCACAGATACGCAGTATTTT. Residues: CAIRGLSTDTQYF.

The rearrangement uses TRBV27 and TRBJ2-1, with 9 bases matching TRBD1. V was pared by 3 bases and J by 9 bases, with 9 bases of the junction left unmatched. The germline gives CDR1 MNHEY, CDR2 SMNVEV (reference sequence). The CDR3 is 15 residues long. The CDR3 loop is CASSFLGQGTSEQFF. CDR3 in DNA: TGTGCCAGCAGTTTTCTGGGACAGGGAACTAGTGAGCAGTTCTTC.

The chain uses TRBV13 and TRBJ2-1; 7 bases are shared with TRBD1. The junction had 7 bases not matched to a gene; V was cut back by 5 bases and J by 0 bases. Germline CDR1 is PRHDT and CDR2 is FYEKMQ (reference sequence). The CDR3 extends over 16 amino acids. This CDR3 reads CASSQTGAGSYNEQFF. In DNA form, the CDR3 reads TGTGCCAGCAGCCAAACAGGGGCGGGCTCCTACAATGAGCAGTTCTTC.

The CDR3 loop reads CASSVLTGSYEQYF. In DNA form, the CDR3 reads TGTGCCAGCAGTGTCCTGACAGGGTCCTACGAGCAGTACTTC. The chain recombines TRBV27 with TRBJ2-7; TRBD1 aligns across 7 bases. The V gene end was trimmed by 5 bases and the J gene end by 1 base; junction bases not matched to a gene: 5. Germline CDR1 MNHEY, CDR2 SMNVEV (reference sequence). The CDR3 runs to 14 residues.

This clonotype was seen many times. The V and J genes are TRBV3-1 and TRBJ2-3, with no clear D. CDR3 length: 13 amino acids. CDR1 is LGHDT, CDR2 YNNKEL, per germline (reference sequence). With 3 bases removed from V and 6 bases from J, the gap between germline ends came to 10 bases. CDR3 sequence (DNA): TGTGCCAGCAGCCACCAAGCAGCGGATACGCAGTATTTT. Protein product: CASSHQAADTQYF.

The chain uses TRBV6-4 and TRBJ2-1; unclear D gene. The V and J ends lost 3 bases and 8 bases respectively, with 17 bases between them. Per germline, CDR1 MRHNA and CDR2 SNTAGT. CDR3 size: 15 residues. The CDR3 loop is CASSDILGNKDEQFF. As DNA, the CDR3 is TGTGCCAGCAGTGATATTCTCGGCAACAAGGATGAGCAGTTCTTC.

This sequence joins TRBV5-1 and TRBJ1-5, with a possible D match to TRBD1 (6 bases). Germline CDR1 SGHRS, CDR2 YFSETQ. CDR3 length equals 15 residues. Trimming took off 5 bases at V and 3 bases at J, with 15 bases between the two ends. This chain's CDR3 is CASRRGEGVNQPQHF. The CDR3 DNA follows: TGCGCCAGCAGGCGGGGTGAGGGGGTCAATCAGCCCCAGCATTTT.